This TCR beta chain came from a study of T cell clonality in common variable immunodeficiency. Some clones are missing from TCRdb's copy, which holds only in-frame ones; the method was immunoSEQ multiplex PCR. The specimen has around 30,000 clones, none found just once. CVID subjects were around 14 female and some 27 male, aged roughly 9 to 70. Each donor provided about 4.5 to 8.5 ml of heparinized whole blood. Findings and limits, study-wide: Fewer deletions and N-nucleotide insertions were reportedly seen in common variable immunodeficiency TCR beta sequences. Shared TCRbeta clones were fewer between CVID subjects than controls. CVID subjects showed higher TCRbeta clonality than healthy controls.

This clone has only a few counts. Its matching antigen is unknown. The receptor was isolated from a human donor with common variable immunodeficiency. The sequenced material came from peripheral blood mononuclear cells.

This CDR3 reads CASSPTAGGSPLHF. The sequenced CDR3 bases are TGTGCCAGCAGCCCGACAGCGGGCGGTTCACCC. This chain uses TRBV7-9 with TRBJ1-6; perhaps TRBD1 as D (5 bases). The read ends 3 residues before the CDR3 terminus; that terminus is restored from the germline J gene. With 5 bases removed from V and 9 bases from J, the gap between germline ends came to 14 bases. Germline V gene lookup returns CDR1 SEHNR and CDR2 FQNEAQ (reference sequence). The CDR3 sequence is 14 residues long.